The rows below give T cell receptor beta chains drawn from one sample of a study of T cell responses to AZD1222 COVID-19 vaccine. Produced via immunoSEQ multiplex PCR; TCRdb's table is partial and in-frame only. The data contain around 160,000 clones, around 90% of them singletons. The input for sequencing was peripheral blood, taken on day 0 of AZD1222 vaccination. These receptors were obtained from an adult in good health. Both conserved end residues are part of each CDR3. Fields, in order: D gene, J gene, V gene, clone size, CDR3 length, CDR3 protein, CDR3 DNA. A D gene is named only where the DNA matches it firmly. Not every row has a clone size; where given, it reads once, few, many or a size class.

d_gene: TRBD1; j_gene: TRBJ1-4; v_gene: TRBV4-3; abundance: .; len: 18; CDR3aa: CASSPTPLRTGPNEKLFF; CDR3nt: TGCGCCAGCAGCCCGACCCCCCTGAGGACAGGGCCTAATGAAAAACTGTTTTTT
d_gene: .; j_gene: TRBJ1-6; v_gene: TRBV9; abundance: .; len: 15; CDR3aa: CASSVDPRDNSPLHF; CDR3nt: TGTGCCAGCAGCGTAGATCCCAGGGATAATTCACCCCTCCACTTT
d_gene: .; j_gene: TRBJ1-1; v_gene: TRBV29-1; abundance: .; len: 14; CDR3aa: CSVSPHRENTEAFF; CDR3nt: TGCAGCGTTAGCCCCCACAGGGAAAACACTGAAGCTTTCTTT
d_gene: .; j_gene: TRBJ1-4; v_gene: TRBV29-1; abundance: .; len: 10; CDR3aa: CSVGGEKLFF; CDR3nt: TGCAGCGTTGGCGGGGAAAAACTGTTTTTT
d_gene: .; j_gene: TRBJ1-6; v_gene: TRBV21-1; abundance: .; len: 17; CDR3aa: CASTHYRQGSYNSPLHF; CDR3nt: TGTGCCAGCACCCACTACCGACAGGGTTCTTATAATTCACCCCTCCACTTT
d_gene: .; j_gene: TRBJ2-5; v_gene: TRBV7-6; abundance: .; len: 14; CDR3aa: CASSPLATQETQYF; CDR3nt: TGTGCCAGCAGCCCTCTAGCGACCCAAGAGACCCAGTACTTC
d_gene: .; j_gene: TRBJ1-1; v_gene: TRBV6-2/TRBV6-3; abundance: .; len: 15; CDR3aa: CASSYPPTGKAEAFF; CDR3nt: TGTGCCAGCAGTTACCCTCCAACAGGGAAGGCTGAAGCTTTCTTT
d_gene: .; j_gene: TRBJ2-5; v_gene: TRBV15; abundance: .; len: 16; CDR3aa: CATSGNPDRRSRTQYF; CDR3nt: TGTGCCACCAGCGGGAATCCTGACAGGCGGAGCAGGACCCAGTACTTC
d_gene: TRBD1; j_gene: TRBJ2-7; v_gene: TRBV13; abundance: .; len: 15; CDR3aa: CASSLVPGQGYEQYF; CDR3nt: TGTGCCAGCAGCTTAGTTCCGGGACAGGGTTACGAGCAGTACTTC
d_gene: .; j_gene: TRBJ2-5; v_gene: TRBV6-5; abundance: once; len: 13; CDR3aa: CASARGVRETQYF; CDR3nt: TGTGCCAGCGCTAGGGGCGTACGAGAGACCCAGTACTTC
d_gene: .; j_gene: TRBJ2-3; v_gene: TRBV3-1/TRBV3-2; abundance: .; len: 16; CDR3aa: CASSQEFLSGTDTQYF; CDR3nt: TGTGCCAGCAGCCAAGAGTTTTTATCGGGCACAGATACGCAGTATTTT
d_gene: .; j_gene: TRBJ1-2; v_gene: TRBV6-1; abundance: .; len: 12; CDR3aa: CASRQDVRGYTF; CDR3nt: TGTGCCAGCAGGCAGGACGTCAGGGGCTACACCTTC
d_gene: TRBD1; j_gene: TRBJ1-1; v_gene: TRBV10-2; abundance: .; len: 11; CDR3aa: CASKQGIEAFF; CDR3nt: TGCGCCAGCAAACAGGGGATTGAAGCTTTCTTT
d_gene: .; j_gene: TRBJ1-1; v_gene: TRBV5-1; abundance: .; len: 17; CDR3aa: CASSRGTASLVNTEAFF; CDR3nt: TGCGCCAGCAGCAGAGGGACCGCCTCACTAGTGAACACTGAAGCTTTCTTT
d_gene: .; j_gene: TRBJ1-4; v_gene: TRBV29-1; abundance: .; len: 15; CDR3aa: CSVEMASSTNEKLFF; CDR3nt: TGCAGCGTTGAAATGGCCAGTTCAACTAATGAAAAACTGTTTTTT
d_gene: .; j_gene: TRBJ1-5; v_gene: TRBV15; abundance: .; len: 14; CDR3aa: CATSRDRENQPQHF; CDR3nt: TGTGCCACCAGCAGAGATAGGGAGAATCAGCCCCAGCATTTT